A single sample gave rise to the 14 T cell receptor beta chains below, sequenced in a study of cytomegalovirus exposure and HLA in healthy donors. Primers: 60 Vbeta forward and 13 Jbeta reverse. This table comes from immunoSEQ multiplex PCR, and its TCRdb copy is limited to in-frame clones, with some not included. This sample carries about 190,000 clones, approximately 84% of them seen once, and the ten largest clones take about 2.6%. The sample taken for sequencing was PBMCs. These receptors were taken from a woman aged 45-65 years in good health and CMV-seropositive.

V gene TRBV7-2 combines with J gene TRBJ2-5, with TRBD2 matching over 7 bases. From germline, CDR1 is SGHTA and CDR2 FQGNSA. The CDR3 is made up of 14 amino acids. V dropped 2 bases and J dropped 5; count of bases not matched to a gene: 5. The CDR3, as DNA: TGTGCCAGCAGCTTAATAGCGGGTGGGGAGACCCAGTACTTC. Encoded protein: CASSLIAGGETQYF.

This chain links TRBV9 with TRBJ2-1, with a weak D call TRBD1 (6 bases). This CDR3 is built from 15 residues. Germline values: CDR1 SGDLS, CDR2 YYNGEE. Trimming removed 3 bases from V and 2 bases from J, with 12 bases in between. The CDR3 DNA follows: TGTGCCAGCAGCGCCGAGGGACAAACCTACAATGAGCAGTTCTTC. It yields the protein CASSAEGQTYNEQFF.

The chain links TRBV15 to TRBJ2-3; a weak D match, TRBD1 (5 bases). The CDR3 is 16 residues long. Germline V gene lookup returns CDR1 LNHNV and CDR2 YYDKDF (reference sequence). With 0 bases removed from V and 0 bases from J, the gap between germline ends came to 10 bases. The CDR3 DNA follows: TGTGCCACCAGCAGAGATTGGGGCAGAAGCACAGATACGCAGTATTTT. It is translated as CATSRDWGRSTDTQYF.

The chain uses TRBV6-4 and TRBJ2-3; 11 bases are a match to TRBD2. Germline CDR1 and CDR2: MRHNA and SNTAGT. The CDR3 spans 18 residues. Trimming at V came to 5 bases and at J to 1 base, leaving 11 bases not matched to a gene. The CDR3 bases are TGTGCCAGCAGTCCTCAGGAAAAGACTAGCGGGGGCACAGATACGCAGTATTTT. Amino acid sequence: CASSPQEKTSGGTDTQYF.

The chain combines TRBV4-1 with TRBJ2-1, with 10 bases fitting TRBD1. Germline V gives CDR1 MGHRA, CDR2 YSYEKL. V trimming: 5 bases; J trimming: 3 bases; junction bases outside the gene matches: 4. The CDR3 covers 15 residues. CDR3 nucleotides: TGCGCCAGCAGCTTGCGGACAGGGGGCTACAATGAGCAGTTCTTC. Amino acid sequence: CASSLRTGGYNEQFF.

CDR3 DNA sequence: TGTGCCAGCAGTCAGGCGGGGGGCCTCCCTGAGGTC. It specifies CASSQAGGLPEV. The rearrangement joins TRBV6-5 to TRBJ2-7, with 8 positions matching TRBD2. CDR1 and CDR2 from the germline V gene are MNHEY and SVGAGI. The CDR3 spans 12 residues.

This clone was seen more than once but under ten times. The rearrangement links TRBV19 to TRBJ1-4; the D gene is possibly TRBD1 (6 bases). Germline CDR1 and CDR2: LNHDA and SQIVND (reference sequence). The CDR3 contains 17 residues. The V end was cut by 6 bases, the J end by 8 bases, with 25 bases between. Here the CDR3 reads CASRAILQGWGKEKLFF. In DNA, the CDR3 is TGTGCCAGTAGGGCTATTCTACAGGGATGGGGTAAAGAAAAACTGTTTTTT. Full variable domain (remainder filled in from reference TRBV19 and TRBJ1-4): DGGITQSPKYLFRKEGQNVTLSCEQNLNHDAMYWYRQDPGQGLRLIYYSQIVNDFQKGDIAEGYSVSREKKESFPLTVTSAQKNPTAFYLCASRAILQGWGKEKLFFGSGTQLSVL.

The genes are TRBV5-1 and TRBJ1-6; TRBD1 matches at 10 bases. Looked up from germline, CDR1 is SGHRS and CDR2 is YFSETQ. V gave up 4 bases and J gave up 8 bases; unmatched junction bases: 12. The CDR3 is made up of 17 amino acids. The CDR3 sequence is CASSPGGGQGTDSPLHF. Written as DNA, the CDR3 is TGCGCCAGCAGCCCGGGCGGGGGACAGGGGACAGATTCACCCCTCCACTTT.

V is TRBV7-2 and J is TRBJ2-1, with 8 bases fitting TRBD2. V was clipped by 0 bases and J by 0 bases; unmatched bases: 4. The germline V gene has CDR1 SGHTA and CDR2 FQGNSA. The CDR3 contains 17 residues. CDR3 region: CASSLAGGGSSYNEQFF. CDR3 nucleotides: TGTGCCAGCAGCTTAGCGGGCGGGGGGAGCTCCTACAATGAGCAGTTCTTC. The variable domain in full, with the rest retrieved from reference TRBV7-2 and TRBJ2-1, is GAGVSQSPSNKVTEKGKDVELRCDPISGHTALYWYRQSLGQGLEFLIYFQGNSAPDKSGLPSDRFSAERTGGSVSTLTIQRTQQEDSAVYLCASSLAGGGSSYNEQFFGPGTRLTVL.

Points on this clone: A junction end diverges from the germline sequence, so it may reflect a read error. The chain employs TRBV7-9 and TRBJ2-3; 7 bases are a match to TRBD2. Germline loops: CDR1 SEHNR, CDR2 FQNEAQ (reference sequence). The CDR3 consists of 14 residues. CDR3 protein: CSSSLGRGGDTQYF. The DNA for the CDR3 is TGTTCCAGCAGCTTAGGGCGGGGAGGGGATACGCAGTATTTT.

V usage is TRBV4-3 and J usage is TRBJ2-3; 13 bases map to TRBD2. After removal of 0 bases from V and 6 bases from J, the junction contained 3 bases not matched to a gene. Germline CDR1 reads LGHNA; CDR2 reads YSLEER. This CDR3 comprises 16 residues. The CDR3 region is CASSQELAGGLDTQYF. CDR3 bases: TGCGCCAGCAGCCAAGAACTAGCGGGGGGGCTTGATACGCAGTATTTT.

This chain connects TRBV5-5 to TRBJ2-4; TRBD1 matches at 11 bases. Germline V gene data show CDR1 as SGHKS and CDR2 as YYEKEE (reference sequence). V shed 0 bases, J shed 10 bases, and the junction held 6 bases outside the gene matches. This CDR3 is 15 amino acids long. The CDR3 DNA sequence: TGTGCCAGCAGCTTGGTGGGACAGGGGGAGGTGATTCAGTACTTC. It translates to CASSLVGQGEVIQYF. Full variable domain (rest looked up from reference TRBV5-5 and TRBJ2-4): DAGVTQSPTHLIKTRGQQVTLRCSPISGHKSVSWYQQVLGQGPQFIFQYYEKEERGRGNFPDRFSARQFPNYSSELNVNALLLGDSALYLCASSLVGQGEVIQYFGAGTRLSVL.

Points on this clone: Other DNA sequences within the sample encode an identical CDR3. This chain uses TRBV6-6 with TRBJ1-5, with D uncertain. Germline values: CDR1 MNHNY, CDR2 SVGAGI (reference sequence). The CDR3 consists of 15 residues. V lost 0 bases, J lost 1 base, and 7 bases lay in between. The CDR3 sequence: CASSYSEGSNQPQHF. Written as DNA, the CDR3 is TGTGCCAGCAGTTACTCCGAGGGAAGCAATCAGCCCCAGCATTTT.

The V gene is TRBV6-5, the J gene TRBJ2-5, with D perhaps matching TRBD1 (5 bases). The V gene lost 4 bases and the J gene lost 5 bases, with 14 bases spanning the gap. The CDR3 sequence is 14 residues long. Germline V lookup: CDR1 MNHEY, CDR2 SVGAGI. CDR3 amino acids: CASSWTVGPETQYF. In nucleotides, the CDR3 is TGTGCCAGCAGTTGGACGGTGGGGCCCGAGACCCAGTACTTC.